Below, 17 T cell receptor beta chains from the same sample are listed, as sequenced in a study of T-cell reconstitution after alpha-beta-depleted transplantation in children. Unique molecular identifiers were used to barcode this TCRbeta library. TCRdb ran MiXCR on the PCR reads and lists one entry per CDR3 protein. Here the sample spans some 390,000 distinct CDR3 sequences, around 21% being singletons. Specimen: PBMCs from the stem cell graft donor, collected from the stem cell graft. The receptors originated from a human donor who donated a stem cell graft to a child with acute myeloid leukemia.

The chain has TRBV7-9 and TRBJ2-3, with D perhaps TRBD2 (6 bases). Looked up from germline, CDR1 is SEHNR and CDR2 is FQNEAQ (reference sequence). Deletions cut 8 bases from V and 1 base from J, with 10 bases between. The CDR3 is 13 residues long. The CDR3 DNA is TGTGCCAGCGGGGACTTTGGCACAGATACGCAGTATTTT. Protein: CASGDFGTDTQYF.

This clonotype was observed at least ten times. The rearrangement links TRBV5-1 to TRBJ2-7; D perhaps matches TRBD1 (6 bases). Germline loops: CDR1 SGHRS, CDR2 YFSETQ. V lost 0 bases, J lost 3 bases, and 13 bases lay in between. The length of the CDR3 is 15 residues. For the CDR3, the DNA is TGCGCCAGCAGCTTGGATTTGGGGGCTAGCTACGAGCAGTACTTC. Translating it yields CASSLDLGASYEQYF.

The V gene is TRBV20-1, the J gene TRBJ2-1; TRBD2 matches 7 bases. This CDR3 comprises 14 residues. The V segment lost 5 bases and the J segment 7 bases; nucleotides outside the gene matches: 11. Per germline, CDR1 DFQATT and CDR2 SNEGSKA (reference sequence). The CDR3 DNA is TGCAGTGCTTCTATTCCGGGACTACGAAATGAGCAGTTCTTC. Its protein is CSASIPGLRNEQFF.

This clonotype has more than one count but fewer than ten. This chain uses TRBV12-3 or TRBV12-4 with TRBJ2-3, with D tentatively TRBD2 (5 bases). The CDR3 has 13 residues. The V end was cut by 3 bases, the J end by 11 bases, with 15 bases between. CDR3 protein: CASSLGWESRQYF. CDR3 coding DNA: TGTGCCAGCAGTTTGGGGTGGGAGTCCAGGCAGTATTTT.

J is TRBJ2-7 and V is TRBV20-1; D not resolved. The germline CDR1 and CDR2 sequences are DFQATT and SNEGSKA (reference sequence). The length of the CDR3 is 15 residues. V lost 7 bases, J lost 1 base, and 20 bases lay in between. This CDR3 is CSVGTDQMSSYEQYF. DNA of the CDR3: TGCAGTGTCGGAACAGACCAGATGTCATCCTACGAGCAGTACTTC.

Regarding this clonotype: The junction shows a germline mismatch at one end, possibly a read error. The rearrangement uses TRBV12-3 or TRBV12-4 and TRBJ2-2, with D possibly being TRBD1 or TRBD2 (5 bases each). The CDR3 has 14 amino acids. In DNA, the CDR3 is TGTGCCAGCAACCATGAGGGGAACGCCGGGGAGCTGTTTTTT. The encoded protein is CASNHEGNAGELFF.

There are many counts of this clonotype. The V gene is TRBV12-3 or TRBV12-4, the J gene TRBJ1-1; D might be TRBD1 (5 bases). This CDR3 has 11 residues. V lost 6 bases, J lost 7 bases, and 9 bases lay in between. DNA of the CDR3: TGTGCCAGCAGAGAGCAGGGTGAAGCTTTCTTT. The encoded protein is CASREQGEAFF.

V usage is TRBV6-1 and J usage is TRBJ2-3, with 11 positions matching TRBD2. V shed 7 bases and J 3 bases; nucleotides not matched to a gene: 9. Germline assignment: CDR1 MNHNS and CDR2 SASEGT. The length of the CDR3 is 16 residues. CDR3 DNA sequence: TGTGCCAGCACCCCCGTACTAGCGGGAGCGACAGATACGCAGTATTTT. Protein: CASTPVLAGATDTQYF.

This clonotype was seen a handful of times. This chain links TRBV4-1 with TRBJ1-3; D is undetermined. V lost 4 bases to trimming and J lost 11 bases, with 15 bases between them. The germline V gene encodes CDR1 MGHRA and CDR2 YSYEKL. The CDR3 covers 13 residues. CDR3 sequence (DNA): TGCGCCAGCAGCCGGACCTTGGGAGAATCCATATATTTT. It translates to CASSRTLGESIYF.

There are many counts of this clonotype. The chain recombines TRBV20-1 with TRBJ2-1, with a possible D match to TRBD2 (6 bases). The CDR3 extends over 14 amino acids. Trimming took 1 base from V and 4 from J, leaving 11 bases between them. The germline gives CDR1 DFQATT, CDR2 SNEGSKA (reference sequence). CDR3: CSARVTEGYNEQFF. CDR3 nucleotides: TGCAGTGCTAGAGTAACGGAGGGATACAATGAGCAGTTCTTC.

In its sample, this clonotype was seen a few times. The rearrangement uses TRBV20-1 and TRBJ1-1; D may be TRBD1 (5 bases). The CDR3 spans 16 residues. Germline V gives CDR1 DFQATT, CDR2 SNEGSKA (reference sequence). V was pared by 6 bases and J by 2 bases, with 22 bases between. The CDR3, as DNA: TGCAGTGCGCCCCGGAGGGGATTTGGGGATAACACTGAAGCTTTCTTT. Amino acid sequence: CSAPRRGFGDNTEAFF.

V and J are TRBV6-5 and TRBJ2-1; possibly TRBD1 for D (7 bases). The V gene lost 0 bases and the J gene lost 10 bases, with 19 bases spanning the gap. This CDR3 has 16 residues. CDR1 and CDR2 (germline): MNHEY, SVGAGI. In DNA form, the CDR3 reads TGTGCCAGCAGTTACTCGAAGGCAGGGGGGATTCGGGAGCAGTTCTTC. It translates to CASSYSKAGGIREQFF.

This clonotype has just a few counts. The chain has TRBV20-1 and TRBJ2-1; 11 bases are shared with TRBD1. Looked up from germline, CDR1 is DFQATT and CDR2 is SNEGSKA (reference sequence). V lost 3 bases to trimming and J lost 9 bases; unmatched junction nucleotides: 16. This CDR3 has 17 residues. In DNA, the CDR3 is TGCAGTGCTAGCCCCGGACAGGGGGCCGGGAGTGTGGGTGAGCAGTTCTTC. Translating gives CSASPGQGAGSVGEQFF.

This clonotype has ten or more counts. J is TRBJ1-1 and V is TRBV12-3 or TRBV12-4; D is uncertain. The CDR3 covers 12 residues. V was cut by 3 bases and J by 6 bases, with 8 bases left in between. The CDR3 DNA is TGTGCCAGCAGTTTTGCCGGGGCTGAAGCTTTCTTT. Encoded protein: CASSFAGAEAFF.

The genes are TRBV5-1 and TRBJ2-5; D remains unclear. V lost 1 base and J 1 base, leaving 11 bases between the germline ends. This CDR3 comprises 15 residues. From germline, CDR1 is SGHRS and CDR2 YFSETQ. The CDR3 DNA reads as TGCGCCAGCAGCTTGTTCGGCACTCGCCAAGAGACCCAGTACTTC. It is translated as CASSLFGTRQETQYF.

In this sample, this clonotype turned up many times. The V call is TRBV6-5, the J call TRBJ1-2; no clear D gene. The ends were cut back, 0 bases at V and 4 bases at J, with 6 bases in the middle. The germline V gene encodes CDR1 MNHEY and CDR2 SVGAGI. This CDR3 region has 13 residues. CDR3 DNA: TGTGCCAGCAGTTACTCAGTTGGCTATGGCTACACCTTC. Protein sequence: CASSYSVGYGYTF.

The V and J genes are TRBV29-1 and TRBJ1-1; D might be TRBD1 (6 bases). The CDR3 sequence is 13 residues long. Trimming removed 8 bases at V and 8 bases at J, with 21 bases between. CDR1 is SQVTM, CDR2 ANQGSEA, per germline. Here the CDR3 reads CSYIRTAREEAFF. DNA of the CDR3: TGCAGCTATATCAGGACAGCCCGGGAGGAAGCTTTCTTT. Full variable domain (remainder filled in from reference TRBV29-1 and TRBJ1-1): SAVISQKPSRDICQRGTSLTIQCQVDSQVTMMFWYRQQPGQSLTLIATANQGSEATYESGFVIDKFPISRPNLTFSTLTVSNMSPEDSSIYLCSYIRTAREEAFFGQGTRLTVV.